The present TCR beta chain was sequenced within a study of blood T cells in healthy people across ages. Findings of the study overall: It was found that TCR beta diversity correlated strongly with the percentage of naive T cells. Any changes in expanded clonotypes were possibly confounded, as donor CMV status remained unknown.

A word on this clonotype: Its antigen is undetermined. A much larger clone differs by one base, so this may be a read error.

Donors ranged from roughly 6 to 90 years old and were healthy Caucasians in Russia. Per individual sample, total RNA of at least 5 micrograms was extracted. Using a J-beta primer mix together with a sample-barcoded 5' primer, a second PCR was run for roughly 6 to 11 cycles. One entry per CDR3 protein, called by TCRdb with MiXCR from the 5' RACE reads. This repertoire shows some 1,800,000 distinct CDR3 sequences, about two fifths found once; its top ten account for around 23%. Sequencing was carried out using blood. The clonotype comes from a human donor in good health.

The chain's CDR3 is CASSAGRSYEQFF. CDR3 nucleotides: TGTGCCAGCAGCGCAGGGAGGTCCTACGAGCAGTTCTTC. The chain links TRBV13 to TRBJ2-1, with a possible D match to TRBD2 (6 bases). Germline CDR1 and CDR2: PRHDT and FYEKMQ (reference sequence). The CDR3 is 13 amino acids. Trimming left V 5 bases short and J 10 bases short, with 15 bases between.